One and the same sample provided the 16 T cell receptor beta chains below, sequenced in a study of blood T cell repertoires in COVID-19 (dated by TCRdb to 2018 to 2021). The library relied on the immunoSEQ multiplex PCR assay. The table was pulled from immuneACCESS by TCRdb, which kept in-frame rearrangements only. Such tables lose some clones; where checked, under half of the loss comes from unresolved V genes, and the rest has no known cause. The sample contains about 200,000 clones, 86% of them found a single time. The top ten hold 5% to 7% of the sample. Sequencing was done on a sample of PBMCs or T cells enriched from blood (not recorded which). All receptors come from a man aged 40-55 years with acute COVID-19.

Note on this clone: Other nucleotide sequences in the sample specify the same CDR3. J is TRBJ2-2 and V is TRBV19, with TRBD2 matching over 8 bases. The CDR3 runs 15 residues. The junction had 3 bases not matched to a gene; V was cut back by 2 bases and J by 4 bases. Germline V gene sequence: CDR1 LNHDA, CDR2 SQIVND (reference sequence). Here the CDR3 reads CASSILAGGTGELFF. DNA of the CDR3: TGTGCCAGTAGTATACTAGCGGGTGGCACCGGGGAGCTGTTTTTT.

The chain uses TRBV28 and TRBJ2-7, with D possibly being TRBD2 (6 bases). With 5 bases removed from V and 2 bases from J, the gap between germline ends came to 13 bases. Germline V gene sequence: CDR1 MDHEN, CDR2 SYDVKM. This CDR3 region has 14 residues. CDR3 protein: CASSLLASAYEQYF. CDR3 nucleotides: TGTGCCAGCAGTCTCCTGGCTAGCGCCTACGAGCAGTACTTC. The variable domain in full, with the rest retrieved from reference TRBV28 and TRBJ2-7, is DVKVTQSSRYLVKRTGEKVFLECVQDMDHENMFWYRQDPGLGLRLIYFSYDVKMKEKGDIPEGYSVSREKKERFSLILESASTNQTSMYLCASSLLASAYEQYFGPGTRLTVT.

The chain joins TRBV7-2 to TRBJ2-1; tentatively, D is TRBD1 (6 bases). Trimming took 2 bases from V and 12 from J, leaving 14 bases between them. The CDR3 runs to 13 residues. From germline, CDR1 is SGHTA and CDR2 FQGNSA. The CDR3 sequence: CASSLRDTKGQFF. The CDR3 nucleotides are TGTGCCAGCAGCTTACGGGACACCAAGGGGCAGTTCTTC.

CDR3 region: CASSSSGRDYTDTQYF. Here the CDR3 DNA reads TGTGCCAGCAGCTCCTCCGGGCGGGATTACACAGATACGCAGTATTTT. The rearrangement links TRBV5-4 to TRBJ2-3; weak D call: TRBD2 (6 bases). V gave up 3 bases and J gave up 2 bases, with 16 bases separating them. CDR1 SGHNT and CDR2 YYREEE come from the germline V gene (reference sequence). CDR3 length equals 16 residues.

The chain couples TRBV2 to TRBJ2-1; 7 positions match TRBD1. Germline V lookup: CDR1 SNHLY, CDR2 FYNNEI. The length of the CDR3 is 14 residues. V was clipped by 8 bases and J by 10 bases; unmatched bases: 14. DNA for the CDR3: TGTGCCAGCGCCGTAGACAGGGCGCTACCCGAGCAGTTCTTC. It codes for CASAVDRALPEQFF.

This rearrangement joins TRBV28 to TRBJ2-1; 7 positions agree with TRBD2. This CDR3 has 15 amino acids. Germline V gene lookup returns CDR1 MDHEN and CDR2 SYDVKM. Trimming at V came to 6 bases and at J to 5 bases, leaving 10 bases not matched to a gene. Here the CDR3 reads CASSQRELSNNEQFF. In nucleotides, the CDR3 is TGTGCCAGCAGCCAGCGGGAACTCTCTAACAATGAGCAGTTCTTC. Together with reference TRBV28 and TRBJ2-1, the CDR3 gives the full variable domain: DVKVTQSSRYLVKRTGEKVFLECVQDMDHENMFWYRQDPGLGLRLIYFSYDVKMKEKGDIPEGYSVSREKKERFSLILESASTNQTSMYLCASSQRELSNNEQFFGPGTRLTVL.

The genes are TRBV7-8 and TRBJ1-2, with 9 bases aligning to TRBD1. Germline V gene data show CDR1 as SGHVS and CDR2 as FQNEAQ. With V trimmed by 5 bases and J by 8 bases, 9 bases remained unmatched. The length of the CDR3 is 14 residues. CDR3 sequence (DNA): TGTGCCAGCAGCCGCGCTCGGACAGGGGTGGGCTACACCTTC. Its translation: CASSRARTGVGYTF.

J is TRBJ2-7 and V is TRBV30; 9 bases are a match to TRBD1. The CDR3 consists of 15 residues. J was trimmed by 5 bases and V by 1 base; bases with no gene match: 9. The germline V gene has CDR1 GTSNPN and CDR2 SVGIG (reference sequence). The CDR3 region has the DNA TGTGCCTGGAGTGGACCCGGGGACAGGGTTAACGAGCAGTACTTC. This encodes CAWSGPGDRVNEQYF.

J is TRBJ2-1 and V is TRBV2; 9 positions match TRBD1. CDR1 is SNHLY, CDR2 FYNNEI, per germline. Trimming took 5 bases from V and 14 from J; bases not matched to a gene: 13. This CDR3 spans 14 amino acids. CDR3 amino acids: CASSNQQGAHKEFF. CDR3 sequence (DNA): TGTGCCAGCAGTAATCAACAGGGGGCGCACAAGGAGTTCTTC.

In this sample, this clone turned up a few times. V and J are TRBV7-2 and TRBJ1-6; 10 bases agree with TRBD1. V dropped 4 bases and J dropped 11; count of bases not matched to a gene: 14. Germline V lookup: CDR1 SGHTA, CDR2 FQGNSA. The CDR3 contains 17 residues. The CDR3 nucleotides read TGTGCCAGCAGCTCCCCCGCCCCGGGACAGGGGTACCCACCCCTCCACTTT. It yields the protein CASSSPAPGQGYPPLHF. Using reference TRBV7-2 and TRBJ1-6 for the parts outside the CDR3, the full variable domain is GAGVSQSPSNKVTEKGKDVELRCDPISGHTALYWYRQSLGQGLEFLIYFQGNSAPDKSGLPSDRFSAERTGGSVSTLTIQRTQQEDSAVYLCASSSPAPGQGYPPLHFGNGTRLTVT.

Here the CDR3 DNA reads TGCAGCGTCCAGGGCCAGACCTACGAGCAGTACTTC. Translation: CSVQGQTYEQYF. The genes are TRBV29-1 and TRBJ2-7; a possible D gene is TRBD1 (5 bases). Germline V gene sequence: CDR1 SQVTM, CDR2 ANQGSEA. The CDR3 covers 12 residues. V was pared by 6 bases and J by 2 bases, with 11 bases between.

This chain links TRBV24-1 with TRBJ2-1; possibly TRBD2 for D (5 bases). CDR3 size: 14 residues. The V end lost 3 bases, the J end lost 9 bases, and 14 bases lay between the germline ends. Germline V gene sequence: CDR1 KGHDR, CDR2 SFDVKD. CDR3 protein: CATSDPLAGGEQFF. CDR3 nucleotide sequence: TGTGCCACCAGTGATCCCCTTGCGGGCGGTGAGCAGTTCTTC.

The genes are TRBV19 and TRBJ1-1; the D is unclear. V lost 8 bases to trimming and J lost 12 bases, with 13 bases between them. Germline assignment: CDR1 LNHDA and CDR2 SQIVND (reference sequence). This CDR3 spans 10 amino acids. The CDR3 is CASGRRVPFF. In DNA form, the CDR3 reads TGTGCCAGTGGGAGGCGCGTGCCTTTCTTT.

This clone was found a few times. The V gene is TRBV7-3, the J gene TRBJ2-6; 9 bases are a match to TRBD1. Germline V gives CDR1 SGHTA, CDR2 FQGTGA. The CDR3 is 17 amino acids. The junction had 5 bases not matched to a gene; V was cut back by 5 bases and J by 0 bases. This chain's CDR3 is CASSAGTGSSGANVLTF. The DNA of the CDR3 is TGTGCCAGCAGCGCCGGGACAGGGTCCTCTGGGGCCAACGTCCTGACTTTC.

The chain is built from TRBV30 and TRBJ1-1, with 8 bases identical to TRBD1. The CDR3 runs 12 residues. The ends lost 7 bases at V and 4 bases at J; junction bases unmatched: 5. Germline V lookup: CDR1 GTSNPN, CDR2 SVGIG (reference sequence). CDR3 nucleotide sequence: TGTGCCTTGGACAGGGTGGTCACTGAAGCTTTCTTT. Protein product: CALDRVVTEAFF.

This clone was observed a single time. This chain links TRBV28 with TRBJ2-3; 14 bases are shared with TRBD2. Germline CDR1 MDHEN, CDR2 SYDVKM. Trimming at V came to 5 bases and at J to 3 bases, leaving 7 bases not matched to a gene. CDR3 length: 17 residues. The CDR3 here is CASSAGTSGRGTDTQYF. DNA of the CDR3: TGTGCCAGCAGTGCCGGGACTAGCGGGAGAGGAACAGATACGCAGTATTTT.